Detailed here is one TCR beta chain. The antigen remains unidentified. This sample includes further DNA sequences coding for the same CDR3. This record belongs to a study of shared clonotypes between healthy human individuals. On the study more broadly: Three plates were used per donor for CD4 naive, three for CD4 memory, two for CD8 naive and one for CD8 memory. Study results and caveats: Clonotype sharing among donors was expected to depend on sequencing depth. It was the non-shared clonotypes that had lower generation probabilities than clonotypes shared by all four donors.

In the original workflow: ImmunoSEQ yielded junction-only sequences lacking quality scores, so filtering differed. Generated by immunoSEQ multiplex PCR, the TCRdb table keeps only in-frame clones and is missing some. Clonal size and the V and J genes are those of that table, whereas D and trimming came from the DNA. This table holds about 2.4 million clones, roughly 93% found once. The sequence came from a man aged 18 to 30 in good health. Some clones in this sample may be carry-over from other donors' samples. The sample taken for sequencing was naive CD4+ T cells from PBMCs. Subset denoted: CD45RA+ positively selected.

The CDR3 sequence: CASSPPENTEAFF. The CDR3 coding sequence is TGTGCCAGCTCACCACCCGAGAACACTGAAGCTTTCTTT. The chain couples TRBV18 to TRBJ1-1; D call uncertain. Looked up from germline, CDR1 is KGHSH and CDR2 is LQKENI. With 0 bases removed from V and 1 base from J, the gap between germline ends came to 3 bases. This CDR3 spans 13 amino acids.